This T cell receptor beta chain was sequenced for a study of cytomegalovirus exposure and HLA in healthy donors. Study in general: In terms of ancestry, the Caucasian-associated cluster contained about four fifths of the approximately 420 genotyped donors.

Findings and limits, study-wide: Presence/absence comparisons presumed near-even sequencing depth among donors.

PCR primers comprised 60 Vbeta and 13 Jbeta primers. The table came from immunoSEQ multiplex PCR; TCRdb's copy has only in-frame clones and leaves some out. The sample yields 140,000 to 150,000 clones, approximately 79% seen once. Trimming cost V 5 bases and J 3 bases; bases outside gene matches: 11. There are 17 residues in the CDR3. CDR1 is LNHDA, CDR2 SQIVND, per germline (reference sequence). There were likely unrecorded immune exposures, though donors were nominally healthy when sampled. In the case of this clone: Its antigen is unknown.

The sequencing sample was made of PBMCs. This TCR was recovered from a woman in her thirties in good health and CMV-seronegative. The J gene is TRBJ2-3, the V gene TRBV19; TRBD2 aligns across 10 bases. CDR3 bases: TGTGCCAGTAGTTCCGGACTAGCGGAGGAGGGGACAGATACGCAGTATTTT. Encoded protein: CASSSGLAEEGTDTQYF.